This entry lists 10 T cell receptor beta chains sequenced from one sample in a study of blood T cell repertoires in COVID-19. TCRdb's copy holds only in-frame clones and misses some; the assay was immunoSEQ multiplex PCR. This table holds 150,000 to 200,000 clones, more than 65% found once. Sequenced sample: PBMCs or T cells enriched from blood (not recorded which). The source of these receptors is a man in his fifties who had recovered from COVID-19.

This chain connects TRBV6-5 to TRBJ1-1; maybe TRBD1 (6 bases). The CDR3 runs 14 residues. Germline V lookup: CDR1 MNHEY, CDR2 SVGAGI. The germline V and J ends were trimmed by 2 bases and 4 bases, with 11 bases remaining between them. The CDR3 sequence: CASSYGGGSTEAFF. In nucleotides, the CDR3 is TGTGCCAGCAGTTACGGGGGCGGGAGCACTGAAGCTTTCTTT.

V gene TRBV29-1 combines with J gene TRBJ2-1, with D maybe TRBD1 (6 bases). Germline V gives CDR1 SQVTM, CDR2 ANQGSEA. V was clipped by 3 bases and J by 3 bases, with 15 bases between them. The CDR3 runs to 15 residues. CDR3 sequence (DNA): TGCAGCGTTGACGTACTGGGGGCGGGCTACAATGAGCAGTTCTTC. This translates into CSVDVLGAGYNEQFF.

This chain links TRBV5-1 with TRBJ1-1, with 7 bases identical to TRBD1. This CDR3 spans 14 amino acids. Trimming took 3 bases from V and 1 from J; bases not matched to a gene: 3. Germline V CDR1 and CDR2: SGHRS, YFSETQ. CDR3 in amino acids: CASSSGGSNTEAFF. CDR3 bases: TGCGCCAGCAGCTCAGGGGGTTCGAACACTGAAGCTTTCTTT.

The chain recombines TRBV2 with TRBJ1-2; no clear D. This CDR3 contains 13 residues. Germline V gives CDR1 SNHLY, CDR2 FYNNEI. The V end lost 3 bases, the J end lost 6 bases, and 11 bases lay between the germline ends. CDR3 in amino acids: CASSDFDTNGYTF. As DNA, the CDR3 is TGTGCCAGCAGTGATTTCGACACAAATGGCTACACCTTC.

V and J are TRBV6-5 and TRBJ2-1; TRBD1 matches at 9 bases. CDR1 and CDR2 from the germline V gene are MNHEY and SVGAGI. There are 14 residues in the CDR3. J lost 8 bases, V lost 6 bases, and 8 bases had no gene match. The CDR3 coding sequence is TGTGCCAGCAGACGGGACAGGGAGTCCCATGAGCAGTTCTTC. Translated: CASRRDRESHEQFF.

The rearrangement links TRBV5-5 to TRBJ1-4; 7 bases line up with TRBD1. The CDR3 runs to 13 residues. J lost 6 bases, V lost 3 bases, and 2 bases had no gene match. CDR1 and CDR2 (germline): SGHKS, YYEKEE (reference sequence). CDR3 in amino acids: CASSWDSYEKLFF. CDR3 DNA sequence: TGTGCCAGCAGCTGGGACAGCTATGAAAAACTGTTTTTT.

This clone appeared a few times. The chain links TRBV21-1 to TRBJ1-1; the table's D call, TRBD1, was not checked against the DNA. TRBV21-1 represents a pseudogene. The CDR3 covers 15 residues. CDR3 DNA sequence: TGTGCCAGCAGCAGCCGGGACAGGGAAAACACTGAAGCTTTCTTT. Its protein is CASSSRDRENTEAFF.

The gene calls are TRBV6-1 and TRBJ2-5; the match to TRBD2 covers 9 bases. The CDR3 runs 14 residues. Trimming took 2 bases from V and 11 from J; bases not matched to a gene: 9. Germline CDR1 reads MNHNS; CDR2 reads SASEGT. In DNA form, the CDR3 reads TGTGCCAGCAGTGAAAGGGCGGGGGGGCTTTCACAGTACTTC. Residues: CASSERAGGLSQYF.

The chain couples TRBV14 to TRBJ1-2, with TRBD1 as a possible D gene (5 bases). Germline assignment: CDR1 SGHDN and CDR2 FVKESK. V was pared by 0 bases and J by 7 bases, with 15 bases between. This CDR3 region has 15 residues. CDR3 in DNA: TGTGCCAGCAGCCAAGACCCCAGGGTCATGGGTGGCTACACCTTC. It codes for CASSQDPRVMGGYTF.

The chain carries TRBV18 and TRBJ2-6; 10 bases map to TRBD1. Germline V CDR1 and CDR2: KGHSH, LQKENI. The CDR3 runs 19 residues. Germline trimming cut 0 bases from V and 0 bases from J; bases unmatched to any gene: 5. CDR3 DNA sequence: TGTGCCAGCTCACCACCGACAGGGGGCGGAAGCTCTGGGGCCAACGTCCTGACTTTC. Translation: CASSPPTGGGSSGANVLTF.